This TCR beta chain came from a study of Tregs in tolerant kidney transplant recipients. Findings of the study overall: Validation in larger populations is needed because few patients were studied.

In regard to this clone: Its target is not known.

This CDR3 contains 15 residues. Trimming removed 0 bases from V and 2 bases from J; junction bases left unmatched: 0. Looked up from germline, CDR1 is SGHTA and CDR2 is FQGNSA. Using immunoSEQ multiplex PCR, the repertoire was profiled, and TCRdb retains in-frame clones only, with some absent. The sample carries tens of thousands of clones, approximately 83% recorded once. This chain joins TRBV7-2 and TRBJ2-7, with 11 nucleotides matching TRBD1. The sample in question was Tregs from blood, obtained before the transplant. The origin of this receptor is a human donor who received a combined kidney and bone marrow transplant. The CDR3 DNA reads as TGTGCCAGCAGCTTAGCGGGACAGGGGGCCTACGAGCAGTACTTC. Its protein product is CASSLAGQGAYEQYF.